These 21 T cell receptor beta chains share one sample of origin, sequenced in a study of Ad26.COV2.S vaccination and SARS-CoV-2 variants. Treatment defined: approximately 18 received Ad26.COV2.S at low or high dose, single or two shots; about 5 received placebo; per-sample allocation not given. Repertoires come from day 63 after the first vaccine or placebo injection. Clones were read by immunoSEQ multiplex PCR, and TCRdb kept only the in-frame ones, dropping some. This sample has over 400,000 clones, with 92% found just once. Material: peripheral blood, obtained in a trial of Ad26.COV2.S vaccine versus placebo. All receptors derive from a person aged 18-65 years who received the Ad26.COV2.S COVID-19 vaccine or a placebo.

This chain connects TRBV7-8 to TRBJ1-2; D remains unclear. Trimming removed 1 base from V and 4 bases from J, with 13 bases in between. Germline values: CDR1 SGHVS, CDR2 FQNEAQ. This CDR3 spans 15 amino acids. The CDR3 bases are TGTGCCAGCAGCTTAGACGGGCGGATCCGCTATGGCTACACCTTC. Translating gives CASSLDGRIRYGYTF.

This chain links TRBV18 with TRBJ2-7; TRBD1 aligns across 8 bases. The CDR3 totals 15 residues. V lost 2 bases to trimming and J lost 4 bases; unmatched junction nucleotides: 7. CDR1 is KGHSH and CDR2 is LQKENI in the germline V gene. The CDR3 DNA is TGTGCCAGCTCACCAGGCGGACAGGGTTATTACGAGCAGTACTTC. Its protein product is CASSPGGQGYYEQYF.

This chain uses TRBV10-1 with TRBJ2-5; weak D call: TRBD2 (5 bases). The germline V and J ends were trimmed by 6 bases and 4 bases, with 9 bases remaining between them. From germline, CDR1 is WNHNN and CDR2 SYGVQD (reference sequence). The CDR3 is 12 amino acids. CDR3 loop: CASRTIRETQYF. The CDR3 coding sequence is TGCGCCAGCAGGACTATCAGAGAGACCCAGTACTTC.

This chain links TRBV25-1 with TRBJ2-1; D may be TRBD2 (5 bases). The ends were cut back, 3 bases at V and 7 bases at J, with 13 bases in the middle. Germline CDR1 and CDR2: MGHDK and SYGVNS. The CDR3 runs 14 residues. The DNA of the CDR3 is TGTGCCAGCAGTGACCCTACTCGGGGAAATGAGCAGTTCTTC. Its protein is CASSDPTRGNEQFF.

The CDR3, as DNA: TGCGCCAGCAGCTTTGGGGGCACTGAAGCTTTCTTT. Its protein product is CASSFGGTEAFF. The V call is TRBV5-1, the J call TRBJ1-1; D may be TRBD1 (5 bases). V gave up 2 bases and J gave up 4 bases, with 6 bases separating them. Germline CDR1 SGHRS, CDR2 YFSETQ. The CDR3 length is 12 residues.

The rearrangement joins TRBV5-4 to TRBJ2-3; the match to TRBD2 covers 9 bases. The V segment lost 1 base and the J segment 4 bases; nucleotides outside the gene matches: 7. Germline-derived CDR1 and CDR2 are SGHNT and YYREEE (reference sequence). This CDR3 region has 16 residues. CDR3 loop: CASSLMAGGPSDTQYF. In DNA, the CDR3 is TGTGCCAGCAGCTTGATGGCGGGGGGGCCGTCAGATACGCAGTATTTT.

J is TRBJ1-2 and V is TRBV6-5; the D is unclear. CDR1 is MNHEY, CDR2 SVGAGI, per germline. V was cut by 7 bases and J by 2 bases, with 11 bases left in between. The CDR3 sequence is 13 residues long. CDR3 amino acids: CASTWSRNYGYTF. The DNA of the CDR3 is TGTGCCAGCACCTGGAGCAGAAACTATGGCTACACCTTC.

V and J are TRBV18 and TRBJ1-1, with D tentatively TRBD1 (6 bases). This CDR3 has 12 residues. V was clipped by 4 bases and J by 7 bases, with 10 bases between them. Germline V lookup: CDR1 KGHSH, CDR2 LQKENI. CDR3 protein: CASSLQGIEAFF. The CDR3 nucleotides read TGTGCCAGCTCACTCCAGGGGATTGAAGCTTTCTTT.

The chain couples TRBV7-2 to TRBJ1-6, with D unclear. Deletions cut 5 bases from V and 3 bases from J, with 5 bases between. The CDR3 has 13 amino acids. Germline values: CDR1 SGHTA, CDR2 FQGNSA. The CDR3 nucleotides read TGTGCCAGCAGCCCCCTCTATAATTCACCCCTCCACTTT. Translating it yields CASSPLYNSPLHF.

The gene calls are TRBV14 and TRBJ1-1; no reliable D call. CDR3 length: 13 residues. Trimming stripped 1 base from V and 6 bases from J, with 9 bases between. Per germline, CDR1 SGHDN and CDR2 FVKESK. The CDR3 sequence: CASSQGGLAEAFF. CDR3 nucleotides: TGTGCCAGCAGCCAAGGTGGCTTGGCTGAAGCTTTCTTT. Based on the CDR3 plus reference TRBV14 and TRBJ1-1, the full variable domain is EAGVTQFPSHSVIEKGQTVTLRCDPISGHDNLYWYRRVMGKEIKFLLHFVKESKQDESGMPNNRFLAERTGGTYSTLKVQPAELEDSGVYFCASSQGGLAEAFFGQGTRLTVV.

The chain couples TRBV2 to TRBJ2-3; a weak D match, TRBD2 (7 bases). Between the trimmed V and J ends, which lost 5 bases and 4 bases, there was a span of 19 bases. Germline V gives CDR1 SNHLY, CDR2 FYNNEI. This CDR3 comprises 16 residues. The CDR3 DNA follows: TGTGCCAGCAGTTATATCCGGGGGGCCAAGGCAGATACGCAGTATTTT. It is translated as CASSYIRGAKADTQYF.

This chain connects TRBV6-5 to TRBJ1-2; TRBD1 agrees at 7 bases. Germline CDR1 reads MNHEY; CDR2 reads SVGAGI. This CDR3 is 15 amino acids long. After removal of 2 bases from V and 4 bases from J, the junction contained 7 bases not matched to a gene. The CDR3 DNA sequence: TGTGCCAGCAGTTACACAGGGGCATCACTCTATGGCTACACCTTC. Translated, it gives CASSYTGASLYGYTF.

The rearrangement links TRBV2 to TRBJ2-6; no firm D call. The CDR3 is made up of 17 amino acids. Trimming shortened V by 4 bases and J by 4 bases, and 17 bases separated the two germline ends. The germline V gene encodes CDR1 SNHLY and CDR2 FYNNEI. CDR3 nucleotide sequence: TGTGCCAGCAGTGTAGGCAGGTCGAATTCGGGGGCCAACGTCCTGACTTTC. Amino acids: CASSVGRSNSGANVLTF.

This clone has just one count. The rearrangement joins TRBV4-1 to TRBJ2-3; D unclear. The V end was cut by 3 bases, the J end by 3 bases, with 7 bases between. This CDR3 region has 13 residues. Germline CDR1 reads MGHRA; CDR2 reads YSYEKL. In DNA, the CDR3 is TGCGCCAGCAGCCATCCAATTACAGATACGCAGTATTTT. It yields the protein CASSHPITDTQYF.

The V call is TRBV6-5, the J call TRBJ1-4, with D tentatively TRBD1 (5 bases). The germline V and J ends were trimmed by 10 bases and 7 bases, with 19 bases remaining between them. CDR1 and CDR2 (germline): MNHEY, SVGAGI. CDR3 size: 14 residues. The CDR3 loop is CATNRRGAGEKLFF. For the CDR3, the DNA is TGTGCCACCAATCGGAGGGGCGCAGGTGAAAAACTGTTTTTT.

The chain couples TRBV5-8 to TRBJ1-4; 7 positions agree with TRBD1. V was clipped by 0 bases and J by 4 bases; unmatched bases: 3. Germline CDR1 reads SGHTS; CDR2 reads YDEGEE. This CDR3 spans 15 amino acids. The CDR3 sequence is CASSLGGTDNEKLFF. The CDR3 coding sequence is TGTGCCAGCAGCTTGGGGGGGACAGATAATGAAAAACTGTTTTTT. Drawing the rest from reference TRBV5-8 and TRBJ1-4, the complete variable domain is EAGVTQSPTHLIKTRGQQATLRCSPISGHTSVYWYQQALGLGLQFLLWYDEGEERNRGNFPPRFSGRQFPNYSSELNVNALELEDSALYLCASSLGGTDNEKLFFGSGTQLSVL.

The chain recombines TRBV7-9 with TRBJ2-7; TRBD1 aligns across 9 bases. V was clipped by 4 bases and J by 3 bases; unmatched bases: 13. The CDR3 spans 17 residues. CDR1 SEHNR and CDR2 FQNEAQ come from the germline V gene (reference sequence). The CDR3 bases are TGTGCCAGCAGCTACACCGGAGGACAGGGGTTACGCTACGAGCAGTACTTC. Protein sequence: CASSYTGGQGLRYEQYF.

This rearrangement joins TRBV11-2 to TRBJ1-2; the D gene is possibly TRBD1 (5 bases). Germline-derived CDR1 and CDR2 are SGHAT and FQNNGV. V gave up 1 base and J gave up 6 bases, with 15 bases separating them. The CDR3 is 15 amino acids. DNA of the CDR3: TGTGCCAGCAGCTTAGCACGGAGGGGCTGGGATGGCTACACCTTC. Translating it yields CASSLARRGWDGYTF.

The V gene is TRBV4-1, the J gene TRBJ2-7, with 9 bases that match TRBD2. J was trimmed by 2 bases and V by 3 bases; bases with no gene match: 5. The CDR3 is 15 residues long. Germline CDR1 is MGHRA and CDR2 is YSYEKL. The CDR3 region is CASSHPPSGTYEQYF. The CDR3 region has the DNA TGCGCCAGCAGCCATCCCCCTAGCGGGACCTACGAGCAGTACTTC.

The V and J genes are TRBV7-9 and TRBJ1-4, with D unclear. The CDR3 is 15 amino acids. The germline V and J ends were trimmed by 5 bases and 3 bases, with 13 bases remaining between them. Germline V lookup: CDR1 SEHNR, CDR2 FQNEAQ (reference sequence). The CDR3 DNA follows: TGTGCCAGCAGCCCTCGAGGGTCTGCTAATGAAAAACTGTTTTTT. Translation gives CASSPRGSANEKLFF.

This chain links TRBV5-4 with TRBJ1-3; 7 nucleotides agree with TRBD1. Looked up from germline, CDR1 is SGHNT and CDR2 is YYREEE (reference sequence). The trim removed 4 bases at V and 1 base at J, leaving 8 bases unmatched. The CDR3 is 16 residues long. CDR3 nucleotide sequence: TGTGCCAGCAGCCCCCGACAGGGTGGTTCTGGAAACACCATATATTTT. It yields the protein CASSPRQGGSGNTIYF.